These T cell receptor beta chains were read from a single sample in a study of a mutant IDH1 vaccine in newly diagnosed glioma. No cognate antigen is known for these TCRs. Profiling relied on immunoSEQ multiplex PCR, and the TCRdb table lists in-frame clones only, not all of them. The sample includes roughly 56,000 clones, around 80% seen only once; the top ten take 4% to 5.5%. Material: PBMCs, obtained from a glioma patient whose treatment included an IDH1 peptide vaccine. These receptors were collected from a woman aged 40-49 years with glioma. Some clones in this sample may be carry-over from other donors' samples. CDR3s include the opening cysteine and the closing phenylalanine or tryptophan. Each record gives: V gene, clone size, CDR3 protein. Clone sizes are given selectively: once, few, many, or a class where the clone is expanded.

v_call: TRBV20-1; clone_size: NA; cdr3_aa: CSARDDNEQFF
v_call: TRBV7-9; clone_size: NA; cdr3_aa: CSLTGLYGYTF
v_call: TRBV7-9; clone_size: NA; cdr3_aa: CASSPRETQYF
v_call: TRBV5-5; clone_size: NA; cdr3_aa: CASSFRDQETQYF
v_call: TRBV12-5; clone_size: NA; cdr3_aa: CASGLVLSGTNEKLFF
v_call: TRBV10-3; clone_size: NA; cdr3_aa: CAISGEYSNQPQHF
v_call: TRBV4-3; clone_size: NA; cdr3_aa: CASSQRSQANYGYTF
v_call: TRBV5-6; clone_size: once; cdr3_aa: CASSLGAGTQSYEQYF
v_call: TRBV5-1; clone_size: NA; cdr3_aa: CASSLEAGLHEQYF
v_call: TRBV2; clone_size: NA; cdr3_aa: CASSALPGNTIYF